This T cell receptor beta chain emerged from a study of blood T cell repertoires in COVID-19. In the study overall: Material from acute and convalescent COVID-19 was sourced from the United States, Italy and Spain. PBMCs, B-cell-depleted T cells, or T cells were the source of the cDNA or gDNA that made up the material.

The protocol was immunoSEQ multiplex PCR, while the TCRdb copy is restricted to in-frame clones and leaves out a portion. The sample lists about 89,000 clones, just under 80% occurring once. Those enrolled in Seattle joined during active infection and were followed longitudinally afterward. The CDR3 runs 17 residues. The germline CDR1 and CDR2 sequences are GTSNPN and SVGIG (reference sequence). V gave up 0 bases and J gave up 6 bases; unmatched junction bases: 14. The sequence was collected from a man in his 70s with COVID-19, enrolled during active disease. Sequencing was performed on peripheral blood. This sequence joins TRBV30 and TRBJ2-1; 7 bases map to TRBD2. In DNA form, the CDR3 reads TGTGCCTGGAGTGTCTGGACAAGCGGGAAGCGGGGCAATGAGCAGTTCTTC. This translates into CAWSVWTSGKRGNEQFF.